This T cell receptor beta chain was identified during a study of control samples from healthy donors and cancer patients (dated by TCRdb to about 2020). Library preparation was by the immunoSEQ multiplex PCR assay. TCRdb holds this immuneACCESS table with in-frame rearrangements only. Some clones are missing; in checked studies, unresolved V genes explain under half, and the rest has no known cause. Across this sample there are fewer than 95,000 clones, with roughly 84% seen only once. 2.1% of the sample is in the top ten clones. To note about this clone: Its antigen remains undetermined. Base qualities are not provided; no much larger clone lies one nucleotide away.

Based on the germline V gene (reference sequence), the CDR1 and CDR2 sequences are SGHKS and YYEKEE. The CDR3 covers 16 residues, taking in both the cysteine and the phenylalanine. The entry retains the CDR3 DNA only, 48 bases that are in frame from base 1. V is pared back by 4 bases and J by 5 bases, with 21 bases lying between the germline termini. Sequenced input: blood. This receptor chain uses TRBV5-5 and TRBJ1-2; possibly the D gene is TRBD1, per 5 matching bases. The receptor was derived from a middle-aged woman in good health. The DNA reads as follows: TGTGCCAGCAGCCGGCTCCAGGGCTCCTCTCTATATGGCTACACCTTC. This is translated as CASSRLQGSSLYGYTF. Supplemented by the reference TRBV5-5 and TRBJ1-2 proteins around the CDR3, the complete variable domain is DAGVTQSPTHLIKTRGQQVTLRCSPISGHKSVSWYQQVLGQGPQFIFQYYEKEERGRGNFPDRFSARQFPNYSSELNVNALLLGDSALYLCASSRLQGSSLYGYTFGSGTRLTVV.